These 23 T cell receptor beta chains originate from one sample sequenced in a study of PD-1 blockade in classical Hodgkin lymphoma (TCRdb year 2020). Library prep was done by the immunoSEQ multiplex PCR assay. TCRdb carries this immuneACCESS record with in-frame sequences only. Its versions omit some clonotypes, under half of them owing to an unresolved V gene in the studies checked, with the rest unexplained. The sample includes approximately 27,000 clones, with approximately 80% observed a single time. The ten largest clones take up under 20% of the sample. In light of the paper, this sample's time point label describes: cycle 4 day 1 (C4D1), after six to seven weeks of nivolumab. Every trial patient had relapsed after autologous stem cell transplantation, and cohorts A, B and C differed in prior brentuximab vedotin exposure. The material was peripheral blood mononuclear cells (PBMCs), obtained before the fourth cycle of nivolumab. Receptors originate from a human donor with classical Hodgkin lymphoma.

The chain carries TRBV21-1 and TRBJ2-3; TRBD1 is taken as the D call from the table, unchecked against the DNA. TRBV21-1 is tagged as a pseudogene. This CDR3 spans 17 amino acids. In DNA form, the CDR3 reads TGTGCCAGGGTGAACTTCCGGGACAGAAAACTCACAGATACGCAGTATTTT. Its translation: CARVNFRDRKLTDTQYF.

The gene calls are TRBV9 and TRBJ1-6; 9 bases map to TRBD1. Trimming took 5 bases from V and 7 from J; bases not matched to a gene: 13. This CDR3 comprises 17 residues. Germline-derived CDR1 and CDR2 are SGDLS and YYNGEE. In nucleotides, the CDR3 is TGTGCCAGCAGTGAACCGGGGACAGGGATGCGGAATTCACCCCTCCACTTT. Encoded protein: CASSEPGTGMRNSPLHF.

The chain is built from TRBV10-3 and TRBJ2-6; possibly TRBD1 for D (7 bases). Trimming removed 2 bases at V and 2 bases at J, with 16 bases between. From germline, CDR1 is ENHRY and CDR2 SYGVKD. The length of the CDR3 is 18 residues. CDR3 bases: TGTGCCATCAGTGAGACAGGGGCAGGGGAGGCTGGGGCCAACGTCCTGACTTTC. Its protein is CAISETGAGEAGANVLTF.

This rearrangement joins TRBV18 to TRBJ1-2; 7 bases line up with TRBD1. CDR3 length equals 18 residues. J gave up 8 bases and V 1 base, and 19 bases lay outside the gene matches. The germline V gene encodes CDR1 KGHSH and CDR2 LQKENI. CDR3 in amino acids: CASSPLLLQGKGAEGYTF. In DNA form, the CDR3 reads TGTGCCAGCTCACCACTCCTATTACAGGGGAAGGGGGCGGAAGGCTACACCTTC.

The chain links TRBV15 to TRBJ1-6, with unresolved D. Deletions cut 2 bases from V and 10 bases from J, with 9 bases between. This CDR3 is 13 amino acids long. Germline V gene data show CDR1 as LNHNV and CDR2 as YYDKDF (reference sequence). The CDR3 sequence is CATSRPTRSPLHF. The CDR3 DNA reads TGTGCCACCAGCAGACCTACACGCTCACCCCTCCACTTT.

The chain joins TRBV6-5 to TRBJ1-4; D gene ambiguous. Trimming shortened V by 2 bases and J by 6 bases, and 10 bases separated the two germline ends. Germline assignment: CDR1 MNHEY and CDR2 SVGAGI. The CDR3 sequence is 14 residues long. CDR3 sequence reads: CASSYRVDDEKLFF. The CDR3 DNA reads TGTGCCAGCAGTTACAGAGTCGATGATGAAAAACTGTTTTTT.

The table lists this clone with a count of one. This chain joins TRBV19 and TRBJ1-6; no reliable D call. V shed 6 bases and J shed 4 bases, with 22 bases lying between them. The CDR3 is made up of 18 amino acids. Germline assignment: CDR1 LNHDA and CDR2 SQIVND (reference sequence). The CDR3, as DNA: TGTGCCAGTAGCCCGCCCAGTATCGCGACGGGTTATAATTCACCCCTCCACTTT. Protein: CASSPPSIATGYNSPLHF.

This clone was seen more than once but under ten times. This rearrangement joins TRBV5-7 to TRBJ1-4, with unresolved D. TRBV5-7 is labeled an ORF, and its function is uncertain. The V end was cut by 0 bases, the J end by 4 bases, with 7 bases between. This CDR3 is built from 14 residues. This CDR3 is CASSLVSVNEKLFF. For the CDR3, the DNA is TGTGCCAGCAGCTTGGTTAGCGTTAATGAAAAACTGTTTTTT.

This clone is classed as medium-sized. CDR3 protein: CASSLVGKTEAFF. CDR3 in DNA: TGTGCCAGCAGCTTGGTAGGGAAGACTGAAGCTTTCTTT. The chain links TRBV5-8 to TRBJ1-1; D gene uncertain. The CDR3 has 13 residues. Germline V CDR1 and CDR2: SGHTS, YDEGEE. V was trimmed by 0 bases and J by 5 bases, leaving 8 bases between them.

V and J are TRBV2 and TRBJ2-2; D is perhaps TRBD1 (6 bases). The CDR3 length is 13 residues. Germline values: CDR1 SNHLY, CDR2 FYNNEI. The V end lost 7 bases, the J end lost 3 bases, and 9 bases lay between the germline ends. CDR3 amino acids: CASNKGDTGELFF. DNA for the CDR3: TGTGCCAGCAATAAGGGGGACACCGGGGAGCTGTTTTTT.

The chain links TRBV19 to TRBJ1-1; 8 bases align to TRBD1. Germline V lookup: CDR1 LNHDA, CDR2 SQIVND (reference sequence). The CDR3 has 15 residues. V trimming: 3 bases; J trimming: 2 bases; junction bases outside the gene matches: 5. The CDR3 region is CASSITGGANTEAFF. CDR3 in DNA: TGTGCCAGTAGTATTACAGGGGGAGCCAACACTGAAGCTTTCTTT.

To note about this clone: A read error may account for a junction end that differs from germline. The chain joins TRBV4-1 to TRBJ1-2, with no clear D. Germline CDR1 MGHRA, CDR2 YSYEKL. The CDR3 has 14 amino acids. The CDR3, as DNA: TGCGCCAGCAGCCAAGTTAGGCCAGCTAACTGGCCTTACTTC. Protein product: CASSQVRPANWPYF.

The chain combines TRBV5-5 with TRBJ1-5; D unresolved. The CDR3 runs 12 residues. The germline gives CDR1 SGHKS, CDR2 YYEKEE (reference sequence). V dropped 1 base and J dropped 6 bases, with 5 bases sitting between them. Here the CDR3 DNA reads TGTGCCAGCAGCTTGTTAGGTCAGCCCCAGCATTTT. This gives the protein CASSLLGQPQHF.

The genes are TRBV7-8 and TRBJ1-6, with TRBD1 as a possible D gene (5 bases). Germline-derived CDR1 and CDR2 are SGHVS and FQNEAQ. This CDR3 spans 13 amino acids. The V gene lost 2 bases and the J gene lost 9 bases, with 8 bases spanning the gap. CDR3 sequence reads: CASSLYGGSPLHF. DNA of the CDR3: TGTGCCAGCAGCTTATATGGGGGTTCACCCCTCCACTTT.

This sequence joins TRBV4-3 and TRBJ1-2; D perhaps matches TRBD1 (5 bases). Trimming pared 4 bases from V and 0 bases from J, leaving 9 bases between. CDR3 length equals 14 residues. The germline V gene encodes CDR1 LGHNA and CDR2 YSLEER. The CDR3 reads CASSPGPSNYGYTF. CDR3 nucleotide sequence: TGCGCCAGCAGCCCGGGACCTTCTAACTATGGCTACACCTTC.

The chain is built from TRBV7-9 and TRBJ2-1, with a weak D call TRBD2 (5 bases). Trimming removed 5 bases at V and 6 bases at J, with 17 bases between. CDR3 length equals 15 residues. Germline CDR1 reads SEHNR; CDR2 reads FQNEAQ (reference sequence). For the CDR3, the DNA is TGTGCCAGCAGCCCAACGGGAATCCCTTCCAATGAGCAGTTCTTC. It yields the protein CASSPTGIPSNEQFF. The entire variable domain, with the rest obtained from reference TRBV7-9 and TRBJ2-1, is as follows: DTGVSQNPRHKITKRGQNVTFRCDPISEHNRLYWYRQTLGQGPEFLTYFQNEAQLEKSRLLSDRFSAERPKGSFSTLEIQRTEQGDSAMYLCASSPTGIPSNEQFFGPGTRLTVL.

The chain joins TRBV19 to TRBJ2-7, with 9 nucleotides matching TRBD1. Germline values: CDR1 LNHDA, CDR2 SQIVND (reference sequence). V dropped 7 bases and J dropped 2; count of bases not matched to a gene: 6. The CDR3 is 14 residues long. CDR3 amino acids: CASKPGTGTYEQYF. DNA of the CDR3: TGTGCCAGTAAACCCGGGACAGGGACCTACGAGCAGTACTTC. Using reference TRBV19 and TRBJ2-7 for the parts outside the CDR3, the full variable domain is DGGITQSPKYLFRKEGQNVTLSCEQNLNHDAMYWYRQDPGQGLRLIYYSQIVNDFQKGDIAEGYSVSREKKESFPLTVTSAQKNPTAFYLCASKPGTGTYEQYFGPGTRLTVT.

The gene calls are TRBV11-1 and TRBJ1-2; 7 bases match TRBD1. The germline gives CDR1 SGHAT, CDR2 FQDESV (reference sequence). This CDR3 spans 14 amino acids. V trimming: 5 bases; J trimming: 5 bases; junction bases outside the gene matches: 8. CDR3 nucleotide sequence: TGTGCCAGCAGCCTATTAGGGGGCCGGTATGGCTACACCTTC. Amino acid sequence: CASSLLGGRYGYTF.

As for this clone: The junction does not match germline at one end; this may be a read error. V is TRBV5-1 and J is TRBJ1-2; the D gene is possibly TRBD1 (6 bases). Germline V gene lookup returns CDR1 SGHRS and CDR2 YFSETQ. This CDR3 comprises 14 residues. As DNA, the CDR3 is TGCGCCGGCAGCTCGGACAGAACAAAATATGGCTACACCTTC. Its translation: CAGSSDRTKYGYTF.

This chain links TRBV11-2 with TRBJ2-2; weak D call: TRBD2 (5 bases). CDR1 and CDR2 (germline): SGHAT, FQNNGV. Trimming shortened V by 6 bases and J by 4 bases, and 9 bases separated the two germline ends. This CDR3 has 13 residues. The CDR3 coding sequence is TGTGCCAGCAGTCCGAGGGTCACCGGGGAGCTGTTTTTT. Its protein is CASSPRVTGELFF.

This chain links TRBV7-9 with TRBJ1-1, with a possible D match to TRBD1 (5 bases). V lost 6 bases, J lost 1 base, and 24 bases lay in between. The CDR3 sequence is 18 residues long. In germline, CDR1 is SEHNR, CDR2 FQNEAQ (reference sequence). The CDR3 reads CASSPLSGTAFRNTEAFF. The DNA of the CDR3 is TGTGCCAGCAGTCCACTTAGCGGGACCGCTTTTAGGAACACTGAAGCTTTCTTT.

This clone was seen just once. This rearrangement joins TRBV28 to TRBJ2-1; 13 nucleotides align to TRBD2. Looked up from germline, CDR1 is MDHEN and CDR2 is SYDVKM. The V gene end was trimmed by 7 bases and the J gene end by 6 bases; junction bases not matched to a gene: 6. The CDR3 extends over 15 amino acids. CDR3 sequence (DNA): TGTGCCAGCACCAAGGGACTAGCGGGGATCAATGAGCAGTTCTTC. Translation: CASTKGLAGINEQFF.

By frequency in the sample, this clone is medium-sized. The chain joins TRBV7-8 to TRBJ2-2; 8 bases are a match to TRBD2. CDR3 length: 14 amino acids. V was pared by 4 bases and J by 5 bases, with 3 bases of the junction left unmatched. Germline CDR1 and CDR2: SGHVS and FQNEAQ. CDR3 DNA sequence: TGTGCCAGCAGCTGGACTAGCACGACCGGGGAGCTGTTTTTT. Encoded protein: CASSWTSTTGELFF.